This T cell receptor (beta chain) comes out of a study of T-cell reconstitution after alpha-beta-depleted transplantation in children. The CDR3 sequence is 14 residues long. Germline V gene data show CDR1 as LNHNV and CDR2 as YYDKDF (reference sequence). V lost 5 bases and J 5 bases, leaving 15 bases between the germline ends. A note on this clonotype: Its antigen remains unknown.

Study-level points and caveats: There were reportedly several hundred expanded graft clones from which alpha-beta T cells came about two months after transplant. For some patients, TCRbeta diversity was high at day 60 because of recipient T cells and thymic progenitors that survived. One year after transplant, T-cell counts and diversity came mostly from newly produced T cells.

TCRbeta library construction was performed incorporating unique molecular identifiers. TCRdb fed the PCR reads into MiXCR, producing one record per CDR3 protein. Of fewer than 550,000 distinct CDR3 sequences in the sample, over 9.5% were seen once. The material sequenced was PBMCs, mostly from graft donor cells, taken 180 days after TCRalphabeta/CD19-depleted stem cell transplant. The rearrangement links TRBV15 to TRBJ1-1; no clear D. The sequence derives from a female patient aged 2-15 years who had a stem cell transplant for aplastic anemia, so the T cells may come from the graft donor. Here the CDR3 reads CATSPSIRRTEAFF. The CDR3 nucleotides read TGTGCCACCAGCCCCTCAATCCGGAGGACTGAAGCTTTCTTT.